The source of this TCR beta chain is a study of shared clonotypes between healthy human individuals. The study, taken as a whole, reports: When compared with the clonotypes that were shared by all four sorted-subset donors, the non-shared clonotypes turned out to have lower generation probabilities. Only blood underwent sampling, and tissue repertoires likely differ.

The CDR3 extends over 12 amino acids. Germline V gene lookup returns CDR1 KGHSH and CDR2 LQKENI. V lost 0 bases to trimming and J lost 7 bases, with 4 bases between them. Only in-frame clones appear in the TCRdb table, and some are missing; sequencing was by immunoSEQ multiplex PCR. The repertoire holds around 1,000,000 clones, with 77% as singletons. Only one count was recorded for this clone. Its antigen is undetermined. This receptor was obtained from a man aged 18 to 30 in good health. Some clones in this sample may be carry-over from other donors' samples. The rearrangement links TRBV18 to TRBJ2-1; D unclear. Sequenced: memory CD4+ T cells from PBMCs. Subset indicated: CD45RA-negative fraction. The CDR3 loop reads CASSPPSNEQFF. For the CDR3, the DNA is TGTGCCAGCTCACCACCGTCAAATGAGCAGTTCTTC.